The next 18 T cell receptor beta chains were all read from a single sample in a study of blood T cells in healthy people across ages. The second PCR ran roughly 6 to 11 cycles with a sample-barcoded 5' primer and J-beta primers. MiXCR, applied by TCRdb to the 5' RACE reads, yields one record per CDR3 protein. This sample carries about 1.4 million distinct CDR3 sequences, 45% to 70% of them seen once, and the ten largest clones take roughly 7%. What was sequenced was blood. The receptor set was obtained from a man aged 18 to 35 in good health.

V usage is TRBV14 and J usage is TRBJ2-3; perhaps TRBD2 as D (6 bases). The germline CDR1 and CDR2 sequences are SGHDN and FVKESK. Trimming shortened V by 6 bases and J by 2 bases, and 15 bases separated the two germline ends. The CDR3 is made up of 15 amino acids. CDR3 sequence reads: CASRLTSGITDTQYF. The CDR3 DNA is TGTGCCAGCAGGCTGACTAGTGGGATCACAGATACGCAGTATTTT.

This clonotype occurred a few times. This CDR3 reads CSVPSGGALQYF. For the CDR3, the DNA is TGCAGCGTCCCTAGCGGGGGGGCTCTCCAGTACTTC. The chain employs TRBV29-1 and TRBJ2-5, with 12 positions matching TRBD2. Trimming took 6 bases from V and 10 from J; bases not matched to a gene: 6. The germline V gene has CDR1 SQVTM and CDR2 ANQGSEA. This CDR3 is built from 12 residues.

The rearrangement uses TRBV29-1 and TRBJ2-2; TRBD2 might be the D (5 bases). With 2 bases removed from V and 3 bases from J, the gap between germline ends came to 10 bases. The CDR3 is 14 amino acids. Germline V gene lookup returns CDR1 SQVTM and CDR2 ANQGSEA. The CDR3 bases are TGCAGCGTTGAAAGGCGAGCGGACACCGGGGAGCTGTTTTTT. It translates to CSVERRADTGELFF.

This sequence joins TRBV20-1 and TRBJ1-2; no clear D. This CDR3 contains 8 residues. Germline CDR1 DFQATT, CDR2 SNEGSKA (reference sequence). CDR3 DNA: TGCACCCCCGATGGCTACACCTTC. This translates into CTPDGYTF.

The J gene is TRBJ2-4, the V gene TRBV3-1; TRBD1 aligns across 9 bases. The J call is uncertain, as TRBJ2-7 better fits the DNA end. Germline lookup yields CDR1 LGHDT and CDR2 YNNKEL (reference sequence). This CDR3 is built from 17 residues. In DNA, the CDR3 is TGTGCCAGCAGCCAGCCGGGACAGGGCGCACGAGGCGACGAGCAGTACTTC. Translating gives CASSQPGQGARGDEQYF.

This chain uses TRBV27 with TRBJ1-1; tentative D call: TRBD1 (5 bases). CDR3 size: 14 residues. V was pared by 3 bases and J by 4 bases, with 12 bases between. Germline V CDR1 and CDR2: MNHEY, SMNVEV (reference sequence). The CDR3 DNA follows: TGTGCCAGCAGTTTGATCACAGGTAGCACTGAAGCTTTCTTT. Its protein product is CASSLITGSTEAFF.

This clonotype was counted once. This sequence joins TRBV28 and TRBJ2-7; 9 nucleotides match TRBD2. The CDR3 consists of 15 residues. Germline V gives CDR1 MDHEN, CDR2 SYDVKM. J gave up 2 bases and V 4 bases, and 6 bases lay outside the gene matches. CDR3 amino acids: CASSSKAGGAYEQYF. CDR3 DNA sequence: TGTGCCAGCAGTTCCAAAGCGGGAGGCGCCTACGAGCAGTACTTC.

The gene calls are TRBV27 and TRBJ2-1, with 8 positions matching TRBD1. The CDR3 length is 16 residues. From germline, CDR1 is MNHEY and CDR2 SMNVEV (reference sequence). The J segment lost 2 bases and the V segment lost 4 bases, leaving 7 bases of the junction unmatched. Written as DNA, the CDR3 is TGTGCCAGCAGTTCATGGACAGGGTACCCCTACAATGAGCAGTTCTTC. Protein sequence: CASSSWTGYPYNEQFF.

The chain uses TRBV10-3 and TRBJ1-6; the D is unclear. V dropped 3 bases and J dropped 6 bases, with 9 bases sitting between them. Germline CDR1 ENHRY, CDR2 SYGVKD. This CDR3 spans 14 amino acids. In nucleotides, the CDR3 is TGTGCCATCAGTGAAGGGCAGACTAATTCACCCCTCCACTTT. Translating it yields CAISEGQTNSPLHF.

Only a few counts were recorded for this clonotype. This rearrangement joins TRBV4-3 to TRBJ2-1, with TRBD2 matching over 7 bases. CDR3 length: 16 amino acids. The V gene end was trimmed by 1 base and the J gene end by 13 bases; junction bases not matched to a gene: 16. CDR1 is LGHNA and CDR2 is YSLEER in the germline V gene. The CDR3 DNA is TGCGCCAGCAGCCAAGGCGCTAGCGGCTTACAAGAGACCCAGTTCTTC. Translating gives CASSQGASGLQETQFF.

The J gene is TRBJ2-4, the V gene TRBV4-2; D is undetermined. Matching the DNA end better, TRBJ2-7 makes the J call doubtful. From germline, CDR1 is LGHNA and CDR2 YNFKEQ. This CDR3 has 13 residues. The CDR3: CASSQDHGYEQYF. CDR3 bases: TGTGCCAGCAGCCAAGATCACGGCTACGAGCAGTACTTC.

This clonotype showed up just a few times. The J gene is TRBJ2-7, the V gene TRBV20-1; TRBD1 aligns across 8 bases. The CDR3 sequence is 14 residues long. V was clipped by 2 bases and J by 1 base; unmatched bases: 4. Looked up from germline, CDR1 is DFQATT and CDR2 is SNEGSKA (reference sequence). CDR3 residues: CSARLRDRSYEQYF. The CDR3 DNA follows: TGCAGTGCTAGACTCCGGGACAGGTCCTACGAGCAGTACTTC.

The CDR3 spells CSAHPLAGVSDTQYF. The DNA for the CDR3 is TGCAGTGCCCACCCACTAGCGGGAGTCTCAGATACGCAGTATTTT. V gene TRBV20-1 combines with J gene TRBJ2-3, with 11 bases fitting TRBD2. This CDR3 contains 15 residues. Germline V lookup: CDR1 DFQATT, CDR2 SNEGSKA (reference sequence). Germline trimming cut 6 bases from V and 4 bases from J; bases unmatched to any gene: 9.

The chain links TRBV25-1 to TRBJ1-1, with D tentatively TRBD1 (6 bases). This CDR3 is built from 16 residues. V lost 5 bases, J lost 5 bases, and 21 bases lay in between. Germline assignment: CDR1 MGHDK and CDR2 SYGVNS. The CDR3: CASSNRDRGWGTEAFF. Here the CDR3 DNA reads TGTGCCAGCAGTAACAGGGACCGGGGGTGGGGTACTGAAGCTTTCTTT.

The chain carries TRBV6-2 or TRBV6-3 and TRBJ1-5, with D unclear. Germline V gene sequence: CDR1 MNHEY, CDR2 SVGEGT. CDR3 length: 15 amino acids. V dropped 2 bases and J dropped 0 bases, with 8 bases sitting between them. CDR3 sequence reads: CASSYPGNSNQPQHF. The CDR3 nucleotides are TGTGCCAGCAGTTACCCGGGGAATAGCAATCAGCCCCAGCATTTT.

V and J are TRBV6-5 and TRBJ1-2; D perhaps matches TRBD1 (5 bases). The CDR3 covers 18 residues. Trimming pared 0 bases from V and 2 bases from J, leaving 19 bases between. Germline V CDR1 and CDR2: MNHEY, SVGAGI. The CDR3 region is CASSYSNLRGRENYGYTF. The DNA of the CDR3 is TGTGCCAGCAGTTACTCGAACCTCCGGGGCCGGGAGAACTATGGCTACACCTTC.

This clonotype was counted many times. This rearrangement joins TRBV27 to TRBJ2-7; possibly TRBD2 for D (5 bases). The CDR3 is 15 amino acids. Trimming cost V 3 bases and J 0 bases, with 12 bases left between them. The germline V gene has CDR1 MNHEY and CDR2 SMNVEV (reference sequence). DNA of the CDR3: TGTGCCAGCAGTTTGAGCGGAGGATTCTCCTACGAGCAGTACTTC. It yields the protein CASSLSGGFSYEQYF.

This clonotype was recorded a few times. The chain links TRBV29-1 to TRBJ2-7; TRBD1 is a possible D gene (6 bases). The CDR3 has 13 residues. From germline, CDR1 is SQVTM and CDR2 ANQGSEA. The V end lost 6 bases, the J end lost 1 base, and 13 bases lay between the germline ends. The CDR3 sequence: CSVGQKLSYEQYF. The CDR3 DNA follows: TGCAGCGTAGGACAGAAGTTGTCCTACGAGCAGTACTTC.